These T cell receptor beta chains were read from a single sample in a study of T cell repertoires in cytomegalovirus infection. Which antigens these TCRs recognize remains unknown. TCRdb called the reads again in MiXCR, with one record for every CDR3 protein. The sample includes around 710,000 distinct CDR3 sequences, 25% to 35% of them seen just once. Sequencing was performed on cultured CD8+ T cells from PBMCs, taken from culture after CMV antigen stimulation. The receptors stem from a human donor in good health (CMV status not recorded). Some clones in this sample may be carry-over from other donors' samples. CDR3s include the opening cysteine and the closing phenylalanine or tryptophan.

V gene	J gene	CDR3 protein
TRBV7-9	TRBJ2-1	CASSLLQGAENEQFF
TRBV18	TRBJ1-1	CASTGAGTAYATEAFF
TRBV5-4	TRBJ2-3	CASRPEEGVAATDTQYF
TRBV6-1	TRBJ1-1	CASRALMDAEAFF
TRBV7-8	TRBJ1-2	CASSLELRGDGYTF
TRBV4-3	TRBJ1-2	CASSHYRDGYTF
TRBV10-3	TRBJ2-7	CAISGGDRLYEQYF
TRBV14	TRBJ1-1	CASSPWGQGNTEAFF
TRBV7-2	TRBJ2-3	CASSLAWLETSPSGTDTQYF
TRBV7-6	TRBJ1-1	CASSWGGLNTEAFF
TRBV7-9	TRBJ1-3	CASSLKGTGNTIYF
TRBV20-1	TRBJ1-1	CSARIPGRGDTEAFF
TRBV7-2	TRBJ2-5	CASSLERGLQETQYF
TRBV6-1	TRBJ2-3	CASTARVSDPTDTQYF
TRBV7-6	TRBJ2-1	CASSMTSTVYNEQFF
TRBV7-9	TRBJ2-1	CATTLAGTYNEQFF
TRBV7-9	TRBJ2-6	CANRKTGANVLTF
TRBV7-9	TRBJ1-1	CASSFIVDAAFF
TRBV4-2	TRBJ1-5	CASSQDLWEGGQPQHF
TRBV7-2	TRBJ2-1	CASSLGAGQVDNEQFF
TRBV18	TRBJ2-2	CASSPGHANTGELFF
TRBV6-1	TRBJ1-4	CASREDHGQGGEKLFF
TRBV7-8	TRBJ2-1	CASILASYNEQFF
TRBV2	TRBJ1-1	CASSEELVGTEAFF
TRBV7-9	TRBJ2-3	CASSSKLAGGRGDTQYF
TRBV28	TRBJ2-1	CDSSLTSGGTYNEQFF
TRBV27	TRBJ2-3	CASSSGGEDTQYF
TRBV10-1	TRBJ2-3	CASRDKRTDTQYF
TRBV7-8	TRBJ1-4	CASSTDRVFEKLFF
TRBV7-6	TRBJ2-7	CASSSRFYEQYF
TRBV27	TRBJ2-5	CASSLAMYQETQYF
TRBV7-2	TRBJ1-4	CASSLAPSRAGEKLFF
TRBV10-2	TRBJ2-1	CASSDPGVYNEQFF
TRBV2	TRBJ1-1	CASWGTDNTEAFF
TRBV11-2	TRBJ1-4	CASSLDGPSQKFNEKLFF
TRBV15	TRBJ1-6	CATSRELSSYNSPLHF
TRBV15	TRBJ2-7	CATSRDTPDYLDSYEQYF
TRBV4-1	TRBJ1-5	CASSQDQAGSYQPQHF
TRBV7-9	TRBJ1-1	CASTKGGGRMNTEAFF
TRBV7-9	TRBJ2-7	CASNTLWGGHEQYF
TRBV27	TRBJ2-7	CASNPTGATYEQYF
TRBV11-2	TRBJ1-1	CASSPKGTAVNTEAFF
TRBV7-9	TRBJ1-1	CASSLTANEAFF
TRBV5-4	TRBJ2-1	CASSLNLGDEQFF
TRBV29-1	TRBJ1-2	CSATTGRSNYGYTF
TRBV6-2/TRBV6-3	TRBJ1-2	CASSYSTGYTF
TRBV7-2	TRBJ2-7	CASSLAPSDSLAYEQYF
TRBV4-1	TRBJ2-5	CASSQTSRWGETQYF
TRBV28	TRBJ2-1	CASSLSLPLNEQFF
TRBV5-1	TRBJ1-2	CASSHAIAGSSDGYTF
TRBV6-2/TRBV6-3	TRBJ2-2	CASSYLGRTGELFF
TRBV7-2	TRBJ1-1	CASSPWDLLDSTEAFF
TRBV7-2	TRBJ1-1	CASSLALRSRTEAFF
TRBV27	TRBJ2-1	CASSSPLNEQFF